This passage covers 18 T cell receptor beta chains from one sample sequenced in a study of control samples from healthy donors and cancer patients. Profiling relied on immunoSEQ multiplex PCR, and the TCRdb table lists in-frame clones only, not all of them. The sample lists thousands of clones; approximately 83% were seen once. The sample was formalin-fixed, paraffin-embedded tissue. The receptors derive from a male donor with melanoma.

The chain employs TRBV6-5 and TRBJ2-5, with 7 bases fitting TRBD1. Unmatched junction bases numbered 6, after V lost 4 bases and J lost 1 base. Germline V gives CDR1 MNHEY, CDR2 SVGAGI. The CDR3 is 15 residues long. For the CDR3, the DNA is TGTGCCAGCAGTTCACGGGGACAGCTCCAAGAGACCCAGTACTTC. Its translation is CASSSRGQLQETQYF.

V and J are TRBV5-1 and TRBJ1-4; 9 nucleotides line up with TRBD1. This CDR3 is built from 17 residues. V shed 6 bases, J shed 7 bases, and the junction held 16 bases outside the gene matches. Germline CDR1 and CDR2: SGHRS and YFSETQ. The CDR3: CASKPGQGSSSREKLFF. CDR3 DNA sequence: TGCGCCAGCAAGCCGGGACAGGGATCTTCCAGTCGTGAAAAACTGTTTTTT.

This clone has a handful of counts. The chain uses TRBV14 and TRBJ2-3, with D possibly matching TRBD1 (6 bases). CDR3 length equals 14 residues. Trimming pared 4 bases from V and 2 bases from J, leaving 10 bases between. Germline values: CDR1 SGHDN, CDR2 FVKESK. The chain's CDR3 is CASSPTGTTDTQYF. CDR3 nucleotides: TGTGCCAGCAGCCCCACAGGGACCACAGATACGCAGTATTTT. The full variable domain, its missing parts supplied by reference TRBV14 and TRBJ2-3, is EAGVTQFPSHSVIEKGQTVTLRCDPISGHDNLYWYRRVMGKEIKFLLHFVKESKQDESGMPNNRFLAERTGGTYSTLKVQPAELEDSGVYFCASSPTGTTDTQYFGPGTRLTVL.

The chain recombines TRBV7-8 with TRBJ2-6; possible D gene TRBD1, 5 bases. In germline, CDR1 is SGHVS, CDR2 FQNEAQ. The V end was cut by 2 bases, the J end by 0 bases, with 20 bases between. This CDR3 has 20 amino acids. The CDR3, as DNA: TGTGCCAGCAGCTTATCTTTGGGCGGACAAACAGTCTCTGGGGCCAACGTCCTGACTTTC. Translation: CASSLSLGGQTVSGANVLTF.

This clone has only one observation. The V call is TRBV6-6, the J call TRBJ2-6; D is tentatively TRBD1 or TRBD2 (5 bases each). V lost 5 bases and J 0 bases, leaving 17 bases between the germline ends. Germline V lookup: CDR1 MNHNY, CDR2 SVGAGI (reference sequence). This CDR3 is 18 amino acids long. CDR3 sequence: CASSRGRTPISGANVLTF. CDR3 DNA: TGTGCCAGCAGTCGGGGACGGACTCCCATCTCTGGGGCCAACGTCCTGACTTTC.

This clone was counted between two and nine times. This chain links TRBV6-5 with TRBJ2-1; D is perhaps TRBD1 (5 bases). Germline loops: CDR1 MNHEY, CDR2 SVGAGI. The V and J ends lost 0 bases and 16 bases respectively, with 13 bases between them. CDR3 length equals 12 residues. The CDR3 bases are TGTGCCAGCAGTTACTCGGCAGGGTCGTTTTTCTTC. Translated: CASSYSAGSFFF.

The J gene is TRBJ1-1, the V gene TRBV5-1, with D uncertain. V was pared by 0 bases and J by 9 bases, with 12 bases between. The CDR3 covers 13 residues. Germline V gene data show CDR1 as SGHRS and CDR2 as YFSETQ. The CDR3 nucleotides are TGCGCCAGCAGCTTGGGGCAGAGAACACAAGCTTTCTTT. Its translation is CASSLGQRTQAFF.

The chain uses TRBV12-3 or TRBV12-4 and TRBJ2-1, with no clear D. The CDR3 covers 12 residues. V lost 6 bases to trimming and J lost 4 bases, with 7 bases between them. CDR3 in amino acids: CASSLTYNEQFF. DNA for the CDR3: TGTGCCAGCAGCCTTACATACAATGAGCAGTTCTTC.

This clone appeared a single time. The chain is built from TRBV7-2 and TRBJ1-1, with 7 bases matching TRBD1. J lost 10 bases, V lost 9 bases, and 8 bases had no gene match. This CDR3 comprises 11 residues. The germline V gene encodes CDR1 SGHTA and CDR2 FQGNSA. CDR3 coding DNA: TGTGCCAGTGGGACAGACTTGAGAGCTTTCTTT. Translation: CASGTDLRAFF.

This clone came up a few times. The J gene is TRBJ2-7, the V gene TRBV7-6, with 9 bases matching TRBD2. Losses at the gene ends were 5 bases for V and 5 bases for J; bases not matched to a gene: 7. This CDR3 is 14 amino acids long. Germline CDR1 SGHVS, CDR2 FNYEAQ. CDR3 bases: TGTGCCAGCAGCAGAACAGCGGGGGGACACGAGCAGTACTTC. Its protein is CASSRTAGGHEQYF. The entire variable domain, with the rest obtained from reference TRBV7-6 and TRBJ2-7, is as follows: GAGVSQSPRYKVTKRGQDVALRCDPISGHVSLYWYRQALGQGPEFLTYFNYEAQQDKSGLPNDRFSAERPEGSISTLTIQRTEQRDSAMYRCASSRTAGGHEQYFGPGTRLTVT.

This chain joins TRBV5-1 and TRBJ1-6; D is ambiguous. V lost 6 bases and J 7 bases, leaving 14 bases between the germline ends. CDR3 length equals 14 residues. From germline, CDR1 is SGHRS and CDR2 YFSETQ. The CDR3 sequence is CASTNGEVNSPLHF. The CDR3, as DNA: TGCGCCAGCACCAACGGAGAGGTAAATTCACCCCTCCACTTT.

This clone was observed a single time. The gene calls are TRBV15 and TRBJ1-4; D unclear. The V gene lost 4 bases and the J gene lost 7 bases, with 13 bases spanning the gap. Germline lookup yields CDR1 LNHNV and CDR2 YYDKDF (reference sequence). The CDR3 has 14 amino acids. The CDR3 sequence: CATSTSDGVEKLFF. In DNA, the CDR3 is TGTGCCACCAGCACTTCAGACGGGGTTGAAAAACTGTTTTTT.

CDR3 sequence reads: CASSKGSTGELFF. As DNA, the CDR3 is TGTGCCAGTAGTAAGGGGAGCACCGGGGAGCTGTTTTTT. This chain connects TRBV19 to TRBJ2-2; D may match TRBD1 or TRBD2 (5 bases each). CDR1 is LNHDA and CDR2 is SQIVND in the germline V gene (reference sequence). Trimming cost V 4 bases and J 4 bases, with 7 bases left between them. CDR3 length: 13 amino acids.

The chain links TRBV25-1 to TRBJ2-1; no firm D call. Trimming removed 4 bases at V and 5 bases at J, with 9 bases between. The CDR3 totals 13 residues. Germline CDR1 reads MGHDK; CDR2 reads SYGVNS. The CDR3 sequence: CASSANNDNEQFF. CDR3 coding DNA: TGTGCCAGCAGTGCTAACAATGACAATGAGCAGTTCTTC.

The chain employs TRBV3-1 (or the pseudogene TRBV3-2) and TRBJ1-6; D gene ambiguous. V shed 3 bases and J shed 4 bases, with 4 bases lying between them. The germline V gene has CDR1 LGHDT and CDR2 YNNKEL (reference sequence). CDR3 length equals 13 residues. Written as DNA, the CDR3 is TGTGCCAGCAGCCAGAGTTATAATTCACCCCTCCACTTT. This translates into CASSQSYNSPLHF.

V gene TRBV6-5 combines with J gene TRBJ2-7; D may correspond to TRBD1 or TRBD2 (5 bases each). V lost 6 bases and J 0 bases, leaving 12 bases between the germline ends. The CDR3 length is 14 residues. Germline assignment: CDR1 MNHEY and CDR2 SVGAGI. Written as DNA, the CDR3 is TGTGCCAGCAGGCCGGGACCAATCTCCTACGAGCAGTACTTC. It encodes CASRPGPISYEQYF.

The V and J genes are TRBV18 and TRBJ2-5; D gene unclear. V was shortened by 4 bases and J by 5 bases, with 14 bases between the two germline ends. The CDR3 spans 14 residues. Germline-derived CDR1 and CDR2 are KGHSH and LQKENI. The DNA of the CDR3 is TGTGCCAGCTCACTTTCCCCGCAATCTGAGACCCAGTACTTC. This sequence encodes CASSLSPQSETQYF.

The chain uses TRBV7-9 and TRBJ1-1; D call uncertain. The germline V gene encodes CDR1 SEHNR and CDR2 FQNEAQ (reference sequence). CDR3 length: 11 residues. V was shortened by 3 bases and J by 5 bases, with 4 bases between the two germline ends. CDR3 sequence (DNA): TGTGCCAGCAGCTTTCGTACTGAAGCTTTCTTT. Its translation: CASSFRTEAFF.